A single sample gave rise to the 28 T cell receptor beta chains below, sequenced in a study of cytomegalovirus exposure and HLA in healthy donors (dated by TCRdb to about 2017). Library creation used the immunoSEQ multiplex PCR assay. A mixture of 60 forward primers for TCR Vbeta segments and 13 reverse primers for TCR Jbeta segments was used in the multiplex PCR. This is the immuneACCESS table as TCRdb keeps it, with only in-frame sequences that have V and J called. A part of the clones is gone; compared with another copy, unresolved V genes explain less than half, and the rest is unexplained. This sample gives around 140,000 clones in total; about four fifths of them show up just once. The top ten clones comprise 1.1% of the sample. Input material: PBMCs. The receptors here all came from a male donor in good health and CMV-seronegative.

This chain connects TRBV21-1 to TRBJ2-3; TRBD1, as called in the table, went unchecked against the DNA. TRBV21-1 is labeled a pseudogene. The CDR3 spans 18 residues. CDR3 sequence: CASSTPRQGASPTDTQYF. For the CDR3, the DNA is TGTGCCAGCAGCACCCCCAGACAGGGGGCTTCGCCTACGGATACGCAGTATTTT.

CDR3 in DNA: TGTGCCAGCAGCTTGTGGGGGGGCGATACGCAGTATTTT. It is translated as CASSLWGGDTQYF. This sequence joins TRBV5-4 and TRBJ2-3; D is possibly TRBD2 (7 bases). The CDR3 runs 13 residues. Germline CDR1 reads SGHNT; CDR2 reads YYREEE (reference sequence). Trimming took 1 base from V and 6 from J, leaving 9 bases between them.

The rearrangement joins TRBV6-6 to TRBJ1-4, with D maybe TRBD1 (5 bases). The CDR3 contains 15 residues. V lost 6 bases and J 0 bases, leaving 11 bases between the germline ends. Germline CDR1 and CDR2: MNHNY and SVGAGI (reference sequence). CDR3 DNA: TGTGCCAGCAGGAGGGGACTGTCAACTAATGAAAAACTGTTTTTT. Its translation is CASRRGLSTNEKLFF.

The chain is built from TRBV2 and TRBJ1-2, with 10 nucleotides matching TRBD1. The germline V gene encodes CDR1 SNHLY and CDR2 FYNNEI. V lost 4 bases and J lost 6; bases outside the gene matches: 8. The CDR3 totals 15 residues. The CDR3 DNA is TGTGCCAGCAGTGCCCTCGGGACAGGGGTAAATGGCTACACCTTC. This sequence encodes CASSALGTGVNGYTF.

This clone is a singleton in its sample. V usage is TRBV5-1 and J usage is TRBJ2-3; D is perhaps TRBD2 (5 bases). The CDR3 consists of 14 residues. Deletions cut 4 bases from V and 5 bases from J, with 14 bases between. The V gene's germline CDR1 is SGHRS and CDR2 YFSETQ. The CDR3 loop reads CASSTRLFLDTQYF. The CDR3 bases are TGCGCCAGCAGCACCCGACTATTCCTAGATACGCAGTATTTT.

This clone turned up a few times. The chain links TRBV7-9 to TRBJ1-5; D unresolved. The germline V gene encodes CDR1 SEHNR and CDR2 FQNEAQ (reference sequence). The V gene lost 1 base and the J gene lost 5 bases, with 9 bases spanning the gap. This CDR3 is built from 14 residues. In DNA form, the CDR3 reads TGTGCCAGCAGCTTAGGCGGGAACGATCAGCCCCAGCATTTT. Its translation: CASSLGGNDQPQHF.

This clone has just one count. This chain joins TRBV5-1 and TRBJ2-7, with D possibly matching TRBD1 (5 bases). Germline V CDR1 and CDR2: SGHRS, YFSETQ. The length of the CDR3 is 12 residues. V lost 3 bases and J lost 3, with 7 bases in between. CDR3 region: CASSSDSYEQYF. The CDR3 nucleotides read TGCGCCAGCAGCTCCGACAGCTACGAGCAGTACTTC.

The V gene is TRBV19, the J gene TRBJ2-7, with 9 bases that match TRBD1. The trim removed 0 bases at V and 5 bases at J, leaving 5 bases unmatched. From germline, CDR1 is LNHDA and CDR2 SQIVND (reference sequence). This CDR3 region has 15 residues. The CDR3 region has the DNA TGTGCCAGTAGTATAGAGGGACAGGGCAGACACGAGCAGTACTTC. Amino acids: CASSIEGQGRHEQYF.

This clone has just one count. The gene calls are TRBV30 and TRBJ1-4; no clear D. V shed 0 bases and J shed 8 bases, with 7 bases lying between them. Germline V gene sequence: CDR1 GTSNPN, CDR2 SVGIG (reference sequence). The CDR3 is 12 residues long. Written as DNA, the CDR3 is TGTGCCTGGAGTGTGGGAGGCGAAAAACTGTTTTTT. It specifies CAWSVGGEKLFF.

This chain joins TRBV10-3 and TRBJ2-5; 7 bases are a match to TRBD2. Germline-derived CDR1 and CDR2 are ENHRY and SYGVKD. The V and J ends lost 2 bases and 5 bases, in that order; junction bases with no gene match: 2. The CDR3 runs to 13 residues. The CDR3 nucleotides read TGTGCCATCAGTGAGAGGGAGGGGGAGACCCAGTACTTC. It yields the protein CAISEREGETQYF.

The chain couples TRBV9 to TRBJ2-5; 13 nucleotides agree with TRBD2. This CDR3 spans 15 amino acids. Germline values: CDR1 SGDLS, CDR2 YYNGEE. The ends lost 4 bases at V and 4 bases at J; junction bases unmatched: 4. CDR3 residues: CASSLTSGGRETQYF. As DNA, the CDR3 is TGTGCCAGCAGCTTGACTAGCGGGGGGCGAGAGACCCAGTACTTC.

This clone turned up a few times. The chain is built from TRBV28 and TRBJ1-1; TRBD1 matches at 9 bases. This CDR3 is 16 amino acids long. With 3 bases clipped from V and 1 base from J, the junction kept 6 bases outside the gene matches. The germline V gene encodes CDR1 MDHEN and CDR2 SYDVKM. The CDR3 here is CASSLDRGVWNTEAFF. The CDR3 DNA is TGTGCCAGCAGTTTGGACAGGGGAGTATGGAACACTGAAGCTTTCTTT.

The chain links TRBV30 to TRBJ2-7; 11 positions agree with TRBD2. Per the germline V gene, CDR1 is GTSNPN and CDR2 is SVGIG (reference sequence). The CDR3 length is 16 residues. J lost 0 bases, V lost 3 bases, and 7 bases had no gene match. CDR3 protein: CAWRGLAGDSSYEQYF. CDR3 DNA sequence: TGTGCCTGGAGAGGACTAGCGGGTGATAGCTCCTACGAGCAGTACTTC.

This chain links TRBV20-1 with TRBJ2-7, with 9 bases identical to TRBD1. V shed 7 bases and J 4 bases; nucleotides not matched to a gene: 2. The CDR3 runs to 11 residues. CDR1 and CDR2 from the germline V gene are DFQATT and SNEGSKA (reference sequence). CDR3 bases: TGCAGTGTACAGGGGGCGTACGAGCAGTACTTC. Protein sequence: CSVQGAYEQYF.

This chain's CDR3 is CASSGGTENTEAFF. CDR3 bases: TGTGCCAGCAGCGGGGGGACAGAGAACACTGAAGCTTTCTTT. V is TRBV7-9 and J is TRBJ1-1; 7 bases are shared with TRBD1. The CDR3 runs to 14 residues. J lost 1 base, V lost 5 bases, and 4 bases had no gene match. Germline CDR1 reads SEHNR; CDR2 reads FQNEAQ (reference sequence). Supplemented by reference TRBV7-9 and TRBJ1-1, the full variable domain reads DTGVSQNPRHKITKRGQNVTFRCDPISEHNRLYWYRQTLGQGPEFLTYFQNEAQLEKSRLLSDRFSAERPKGSFSTLEIQRTEQGDSAMYLCASSGGTENTEAFFGQGTRLTVV.

Concerning this clone: One end of the junction varies from germline; a read error may be responsible. The gene calls are TRBV6-6 and TRBJ1-3; possible D gene TRBD1, 5 bases. CDR1 and CDR2 (germline): MNHNY, SVGAGI (reference sequence). This CDR3 has 15 amino acids. Here the CDR3 reads CASTGGARSRNTIYF. The CDR3 nucleotides read TGTGCCAGCACCGGAGGGGCCCGCTCTAGAAACACCATATATTTT.

Concerning this clone itself: This same CDR3 is encoded by further DNA sequences in the sample. CDR3: CASSVRDQETQYF. CDR3 DNA: TGTGCCAGCAGCGTACGGGACCAAGAGACCCAGTACTTC. V is TRBV9 and J is TRBJ2-5; no clear D gene. CDR1 and CDR2 from the germline V gene are SGDLS and YYNGEE. The V end was cut by 1 base, the J end by 0 bases, with 4 bases between. There are 13 residues in the CDR3. Full variable domain (missing parts from reference TRBV9 and TRBJ2-5): DSGVTQTPKHLITATGQRVTLRCSPRSGDLSVYWYQQSLDQGLQFLIQYYNGEERAKGNILERFSAQQFPDLHSELNLSSLELGDSALYFCASSVRDQETQYFGPGTRLLVL.

V gene TRBV7-2 combines with J gene TRBJ2-2, with 7 bases identical to TRBD1. In germline, CDR1 is SGHTA, CDR2 FQGNSA. V was clipped by 5 bases and J by 7 bases; unmatched bases: 7. The CDR3 sequence is 14 residues long. The CDR3 here is CASSPEDRIGELFF. The CDR3 DNA sequence: TGTGCCAGCAGCCCCGAGGACAGGATCGGGGAGCTGTTTTTT. Full variable domain (missing parts from reference TRBV7-2 and TRBJ2-2): GAGVSQSPSNKVTEKGKDVELRCDPISGHTALYWYRQSLGQGLEFLIYFQGNSAPDKSGLPSDRFSAERTGGSVSTLTIQRTQQEDSAVYLCASSPEDRIGELFFGEGSRLTVL.

The chain employs TRBV30 and TRBJ2-7; 8 positions match TRBD2. The V gene's germline CDR1 is GTSNPN and CDR2 SVGIG (reference sequence). The V gene end was trimmed by 7 bases and the J gene end by 5 bases; junction bases not matched to a gene: 7. The CDR3 consists of 12 residues. The CDR3 DNA reads as TGTGCCTCCGGGGGGGGAGGCGACGAGCAGTACTTC. Its protein product is CASGGGGDEQYF.

This chain connects TRBV14 to TRBJ2-2, with 8 bases lining up with TRBD1. The CDR3 extends over 16 amino acids. J gave up 7 bases and V 3 bases, and 10 bases lay outside the gene matches. CDR1 and CDR2 from the germline V gene are SGHDN and FVKESK. Here the CDR3 reads CASSHQGAISLGELFF. The CDR3 region has the DNA TGTGCCAGCAGCCACCAGGGGGCAATTAGCCTCGGGGAGCTGTTTTTT.

J is TRBJ1-5 and V is TRBV6-5; D unresolved. The germline V gene has CDR1 MNHEY and CDR2 SVGAGI. Trimming removed 2 bases at V and 3 bases at J, with 8 bases between. The CDR3 loop spans 14 amino acids. The CDR3 bases are TGTGCCAGCAGTTACAACAGTTTCAATCAGCCCCAGCATTTT. Translated, it gives CASSYNSFNQPQHF.

The chain has TRBV7-2 and TRBJ1-2; 8 nucleotides align to TRBD1. The germline CDR1 and CDR2 sequences are SGHTA and FQGNSA. J lost 6 bases, V lost 1 base, and 10 bases had no gene match. The CDR3 runs to 16 residues. CDR3 bases: TGTGCCAGCAGCTTAGAACCGGACAGGGTTTCGGATGGCTACACCTTC. Its protein is CASSLEPDRVSDGYTF.

V and J are TRBV6-5 and TRBJ1-4; D possibly corresponds to TRBD1 (6 bases). The CDR3 totals 14 residues. Looked up from germline, CDR1 is MNHEY and CDR2 is SVGAGI. V was trimmed by 2 bases and J by 8 bases, leaving 12 bases between them. The CDR3 loop reads CASSYGGVGEKLFF. The DNA for the CDR3 is TGTGCCAGCAGTTACGGGGGCGTTGGAGAAAAACTGTTTTTT.

The rearrangement joins TRBV30 to TRBJ1-2; D uncertain. The CDR3 runs to 13 residues. Germline V CDR1 and CDR2: GTSNPN, SVGIG (reference sequence). Trimming cost V 3 bases and J 5 bases, with 13 bases left between them. The CDR3 DNA follows: TGTGCCTGGAGCCGGGAGGACGGATATGGCTACACCTTC. Its protein is CAWSREDGYGYTF.

This clone was observed a few times. Here the CDR3 reads CASSPSGGDSPLHF. CDR3 bases: TGCGCCAGCAGCCCTTCCGGGGGAGATTCACCCCTCCACTTT. V usage is TRBV4-3 and J usage is TRBJ1-6; a weak D match, TRBD1 (5 bases). Between the trimmed V and J ends, which lost 4 bases and 8 bases, there was a span of 12 bases. This CDR3 region has 14 residues. The germline V gene has CDR1 LGHNA and CDR2 YSLEER.

The gene calls are TRBV11-2 and TRBJ2-3; 10 bases map to TRBD2. This CDR3 has 16 residues. Trimming removed 5 bases from V and 3 bases from J; junction bases left unmatched: 8. The germline V gene has CDR1 SGHAT and CDR2 FQNNGV. CDR3 protein: CASSKPLAGGTDTQYF. The CDR3 nucleotides read TGTGCCAGCAGCAAACCTTTAGCGGGGGGAACAGATACGCAGTATTTT.

The rearrangement links TRBV6-6 to TRBJ2-7; 9 nucleotides match TRBD1. The CDR3 runs 14 residues. Germline V lookup: CDR1 MNHNY, CDR2 SVGAGI (reference sequence). V shed 2 bases, J shed 2 bases, and the junction held 1 base outside the gene matches. Written as DNA, the CDR3 is TGTGCCAGCAGTTACGGGACAGGGACCTACGAGCAGTACTTC. This translates into CASSYGTGTYEQYF.

J is TRBJ2-7 and V is TRBV9; 9 positions agree with TRBD2. In germline, CDR1 is SGDLS, CDR2 YYNGEE. This CDR3 region has 15 residues. Trimming took 2 bases from V and 2 from J; bases not matched to a gene: 5. The DNA for the CDR3 is TGTGCCAGCAGCGTGGGACTAGCCCCAACCTACGAGCAGTACTTC. Amino acid sequence: CASSVGLAPTYEQYF.